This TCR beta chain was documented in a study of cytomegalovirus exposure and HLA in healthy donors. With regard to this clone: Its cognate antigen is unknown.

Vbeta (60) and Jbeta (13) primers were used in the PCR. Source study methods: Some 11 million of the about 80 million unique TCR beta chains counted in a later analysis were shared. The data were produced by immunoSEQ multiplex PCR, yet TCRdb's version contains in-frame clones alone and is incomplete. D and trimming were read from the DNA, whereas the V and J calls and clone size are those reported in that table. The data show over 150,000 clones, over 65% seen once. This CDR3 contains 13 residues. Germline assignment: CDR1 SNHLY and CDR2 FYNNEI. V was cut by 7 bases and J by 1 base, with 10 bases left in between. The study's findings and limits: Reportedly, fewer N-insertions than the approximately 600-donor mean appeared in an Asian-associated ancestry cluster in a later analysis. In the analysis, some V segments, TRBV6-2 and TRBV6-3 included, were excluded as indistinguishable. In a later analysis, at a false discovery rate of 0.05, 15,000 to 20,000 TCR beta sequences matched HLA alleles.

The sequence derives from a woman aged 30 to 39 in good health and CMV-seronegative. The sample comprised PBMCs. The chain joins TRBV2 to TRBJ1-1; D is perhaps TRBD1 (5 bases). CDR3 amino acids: CASTEGANTEAFF. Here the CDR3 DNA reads TGTGCCAGCACGGAAGGGGCGAACACTGAAGCTTTCTTT.